Listed here is a single TCR beta chain. Its antigen is not known. The sample belongs to a study of CD8+CD57+ T cells in acquired aplastic anemia. As for the study in general: Sorted cells (CD4+ and CD8+) yielded DNA amounts that averaged about 3.1 ug. Healthy donors averaged about 9.8 million reads for CD4+ cells. Study-level findings and limits: Found in both controls and patients were around 29 CD8+ CDR3 sequences. The CD8+ Simpson's diversity of patients and controls was not significantly different.

The study profiled TCR beta VDJ and CDR3 using genomic DNA as template. TCRdb analysed the reads with MiXCR anew, one entry per CDR3 protein. The sample has approximately 99,000 distinct CDR3 sequences, 40% to 60% seen once. The sample consisted of sorted CD4+, CD8+, or CD8+CD57+ T cells (not recorded which) from PBMCs. This receptor was identified in a human donor in good health, serving as a control.

The CDR3 nucleotides read TGTGCCAGTATGGGGGTTAACACTGAAGCTTTCTTT. The encoded protein is CASMGVNTEAFF. V usage is TRBV19 and J usage is TRBJ1-1; the D gene is possibly TRBD1 (5 bases). CDR1 LNHDA and CDR2 SQIVND come from the germline V gene (reference sequence). The CDR3 is made up of 12 amino acids. V was clipped by 7 bases and J by 2 bases, with 8 bases between them.